One sample yielded the 28 T cell receptor beta chains listed below, sequenced in a study of shared clonotypes between healthy human individuals. Repertoires were generated with immunoSEQ multiplex PCR, while TCRdb's copy carries only in-frame clones and drops some. Counted here are some 2.3 million clones, more than 85% occurring once; the ten biggest clones make up about 0.41%. Sequenced material: naive CD4+ T cells from PBMCs. Regarding subset: CD45RA+ positively selected. The receptors shown here come from a man younger than 35 in good health. Some clones in this sample may be carry-over from other donors' samples.

V usage is TRBV29-1 and J usage is TRBJ2-7, with TRBD2 matching 14 bases. The V segment lost 6 bases and the J segment 5 bases; nucleotides outside the gene matches: 12. CDR1 and CDR2 (germline): SQVTM, ANQGSEA. This CDR3 has 16 residues. The CDR3 protein is CSVGGTSGSIQDEQYF. The CDR3 DNA reads TGCAGCGTCGGCGGGACTAGCGGGAGCATCCAGGACGAGCAGTACTTC.

The rearrangement links TRBV5-6 to TRBJ2-6; no clear D. The CDR3 is 16 amino acids. Trimming stripped 0 bases from V and 0 bases from J, with 7 bases between. Germline lookup yields CDR1 SGHDT and CDR2 YYEEEE. The CDR3 DNA sequence: TGTGCCAGCAGCTTGGTTCGGTACTCTGGGGCCAACGTCCTGACTTTC. This gives the protein CASSLVRYSGANVLTF.

This clone has only one observation. The rearrangement links TRBV28 to TRBJ2-7, with D tentatively TRBD1 (6 bases). The germline V gene has CDR1 MDHEN and CDR2 SYDVKM. This CDR3 is built from 13 residues. Deletions cut 4 bases from V and 3 bases from J, with 10 bases between. The CDR3 DNA follows: TGTGCCAGCAGTTACAGGGCCAACTACGAGCAGTACTTC. Its translation is CASSYRANYEQYF. Full variable domain (rest looked up from reference TRBV28 and TRBJ2-7): DVKVTQSSRYLVKRTGEKVFLECVQDMDHENMFWYRQDPGLGLRLIYFSYDVKMKEKGDIPEGYSVSREKKERFSLILESASTNQTSMYLCASSYRANYEQYFGPGTRLTVT.

The chain couples TRBV6-6 to TRBJ1-2, with TRBD1 as a possible D gene (6 bases). The germline V gene has CDR1 MNHNY and CDR2 SVGAGI (reference sequence). Trimming shortened V by 5 bases and J by 8 bases, and 18 bases separated the two germline ends. The CDR3 consists of 14 residues. This CDR3 is CASSTQQGTRGYTF. DNA for the CDR3: TGTGCCAGCAGTACACAACAGGGAACGCGAGGCTACACCTTC.

The chain recombines TRBV2 with TRBJ2-1; D gene unclear. V was trimmed by 5 bases and J by 2 bases, leaving 13 bases between them. There are 15 residues in the CDR3. Per the germline V gene, CDR1 is SNHLY and CDR2 is FYNNEI. The CDR3, as DNA: TGTGCCAGCAGTCAGAACCATAGGACCTACAATGAGCAGTTCTTC. This encodes CASSQNHRTYNEQFF. The full variable domain, rest sourced from reference TRBV2 and TRBJ2-1, is EPEVTQTPSHQVTQMGQEVILRCVPISNHLYFYWYRQILGQKVEFLVSFYNNEISEKSEIFDDQFSVERPDGSNFTLKIRSTKLEDSAMYFCASSQNHRTYNEQFFGPGTRLTVL.

V and J are TRBV12-5 and TRBJ1-2; a possible D gene is TRBD1 (6 bases). Deletions cut 7 bases from V and 4 bases from J, with 22 bases between. The germline CDR1 and CDR2 sequences are LGHNT and FRNRAP. The CDR3 length is 16 residues. This chain's CDR3 is CASAPSQGGTIYGYTF. CDR3 sequence (DNA): TGTGCTAGTGCCCCCAGTCAGGGAGGGACAATCTATGGCTACACCTTC.

This sequence joins TRBV19 and TRBJ2-7; D perhaps matches TRBD2 (6 bases). Per the germline V gene, CDR1 is LNHDA and CDR2 is SQIVND (reference sequence). V lost 4 bases and J lost 1, with 14 bases in between. CDR3 length: 15 amino acids. In DNA, the CDR3 is TGTGCCAGTAGTACGGGACTCCTTTTATCCTACGAGCAGTACTTC. Translation gives CASSTGLLLSYEQYF. The full variable domain, its missing parts supplied by reference TRBV19 and TRBJ2-7, is DGGITQSPKYLFRKEGQNVTLSCEQNLNHDAMYWYRQDPGQGLRLIYYSQIVNDFQKGDIAEGYSVSREKKESFPLTVTSAQKNPTAFYLCASSTGLLLSYEQYFGPGTRLTVT.

On this clone: Other DNA sequences within the sample encode an identical CDR3. The chain employs TRBV11-2 and TRBJ1-4; TRBD1 matches 9 bases. Trimming took 9 bases from V and 6 from J; bases not matched to a gene: 11. Per germline, CDR1 SGHAT and CDR2 FQNNGV. This CDR3 has 15 amino acids. As DNA, the CDR3 is TGTGCCAGTAGCCTAAGCGGGACAGGGTATGAAAAACTGTTTTTT. It is translated as CASSLSGTGYEKLFF.

The V gene is TRBV18, the J gene TRBJ2-4, with 9 bases fitting TRBD2. This CDR3 is built from 16 residues. V trimming: 3 bases; J trimming: 0 bases; junction bases outside the gene matches: 3. Germline CDR1 is KGHSH and CDR2 is LQKENI. CDR3 bases: TGTGCCAGCTCACCGCGGGAGGGGCTAGCCAAAAACATTCAGTACTTC. It specifies CASSPREGLAKNIQYF.

V is TRBV2 and J is TRBJ2-5; D might be TRBD1 or TRBD2, each matching 5 bases. The germline V and J ends were trimmed by 10 bases and 5 bases, with 14 bases remaining between them. There are 12 residues in the CDR3. Germline values: CDR1 SNHLY, CDR2 FYNNEI. The CDR3 is CANGATGETQYF. The CDR3 nucleotides are TGTGCCAACGGGGCAACCGGGGAGACCCAGTACTTC.

V usage is TRBV4-3 and J usage is TRBJ1-2, with a weak D call TRBD1 (6 bases). Trimming removed 0 bases at V and 0 bases at J, with 11 bases between. Germline CDR1 LGHNA, CDR2 YSLEER. The CDR3 sequence is 16 residues long. This chain's CDR3 is CASSQEKRGANYGYTF. In DNA form, the CDR3 reads TGCGCCAGCAGCCAAGAGAAGAGGGGGGCTAACTATGGCTACACCTTC.

The rearrangement uses TRBV18 and TRBJ2-7; a weak D match, TRBD1 (5 bases). V dropped 2 bases and J dropped 6 bases, with 14 bases sitting between them. Germline V CDR1 and CDR2: KGHSH, LQKENI. The CDR3 consists of 14 residues. The CDR3 DNA reads TGTGCCAGCTCACCAGGGGCAGGGTATTCCGAGCAGTACTTC. Its translation: CASSPGAGYSEQYF.

J is TRBJ2-5 and V is TRBV19; 8 bases align to TRBD2. This CDR3 spans 16 amino acids. J was trimmed by 5 bases and V by 5 bases; bases with no gene match: 13. The germline CDR1 and CDR2 sequences are LNHDA and SQIVND (reference sequence). Here the CDR3 reads CASSLGSGIVVETQYF. The CDR3 DNA sequence: TGTGCCAGTAGTCTTGGTAGCGGGATTGTTGTTGAGACCCAGTACTTC.

This chain joins TRBV5-1 and TRBJ2-5; D unclear. Germline CDR1 is SGHRS and CDR2 is YFSETQ. The CDR3 has 14 residues. With 5 bases removed from V and 0 bases from J, the gap between germline ends came to 11 bases. DNA for the CDR3: TGCGCCAGCAGGCCCTCTGGGTACCAAGAGACCCAGTACTTC. Translating gives CASRPSGYQETQYF.

The J gene is TRBJ2-5, the V gene TRBV29-1; D possibly matches TRBD1 or TRBD2 (5 bases each). The J call is uncertain, as TRBJ2-7 better fits the DNA end. This CDR3 spans 11 amino acids. CDR1 SQVTM and CDR2 ANQGSEA come from the germline V gene. CDR3 sequence reads: CSAGTVNEQYF. CDR3 nucleotides: TGCAGCGCTGGGACGGTTAACGAGCAGTACTTC.

The chain recombines TRBV30 with TRBJ1-5; D might be TRBD1 (5 bases). Germline CDR1 is GTSNPN and CDR2 is SVGIG (reference sequence). The V end was cut by 0 bases, the J end by 5 bases, with 14 bases between. The length of the CDR3 is 15 residues. This CDR3 reads CAWSVGDARYQPQHF. The CDR3 DNA sequence: TGTGCCTGGAGTGTGGGGGACGCCCGGTATCAGCCCCAGCATTTT.

The J gene is TRBJ1-1, the V gene TRBV14, with TRBD1 identical over 9 bases. The CDR3 sequence is 17 residues long. Per germline, CDR1 SGHDN and CDR2 FVKESK. The J segment lost 2 bases and the V segment lost 4 bases, leaving 11 bases of the junction unmatched. In nucleotides, the CDR3 is TGTGCCAGCAGCCTACATTTTCCGGGACAGGGTAACACTGAAGCTTTCTTT. Encoded protein: CASSLHFPGQGNTEAFF.

This rearrangement joins TRBV7-8 to TRBJ1-2; 9 positions agree with TRBD1. CDR3 length: 15 residues. V shed 5 bases and J 5 bases; nucleotides not matched to a gene: 9. Germline loops: CDR1 SGHVS, CDR2 FQNEAQ. The CDR3 DNA reads TGTGCCAGCAGCGAAGATTGGACAGGGGAGTATGGCTACACCTTC. It codes for CASSEDWTGEYGYTF.

J is TRBJ2-6 and V is TRBV4-1, with no clear D. V was trimmed by 0 bases and J by 2 bases, leaving 11 bases between them. The CDR3 sequence is 17 residues long. Germline V gene sequence: CDR1 MGHRA, CDR2 YSYEKL. For the CDR3, the DNA is TGCGCCAGCAGCCAAGACGCCCGAGTAGCTGGGGCCAACGTCCTGACTTTC. It encodes CASSQDARVAGANVLTF.

The rearrangement uses TRBV29-1 and TRBJ2-1; D gene uncertain. The CDR3 is 12 amino acids. Looked up from germline, CDR1 is SQVTM and CDR2 is ANQGSEA. Trimming left V 2 bases short and J 6 bases short, with 8 bases between. The DNA of the CDR3 is TGCAGCGTTGAACCGAACAGCAATGAGCAGTTCTTC. Its translation is CSVEPNSNEQFF.

V is TRBV28 and J is TRBJ1-4, with D hard to call. V was trimmed by 3 bases and J by 7 bases, leaving 6 bases between them. CDR3 length: 12 amino acids. Germline V gene data show CDR1 as MDHEN and CDR2 as SYDVKM. As DNA, the CDR3 is TGTGCCAGCAGTTTCCCCTTTGAAAAACTGTTTTTT. It is translated as CASSFPFEKLFF. Based on the CDR3 plus reference TRBV28 and TRBJ1-4, the full variable domain is DVKVTQSSRYLVKRTGEKVFLECVQDMDHENMFWYRQDPGLGLRLIYFSYDVKMKEKGDIPEGYSVSREKKERFSLILESASTNQTSMYLCASSFPFEKLFFGSGTQLSVL.

The chain employs TRBV11-2 and TRBJ2-5; D is unclear. The length of the CDR3 is 13 residues. CDR1 and CDR2 (germline): SGHAT, FQNNGV. V was trimmed by 4 bases and J by 1 base, leaving 7 bases between them. CDR3 protein: CASSSVVQETQYF. CDR3 DNA sequence: TGTGCCAGCAGCTCCGTAGTCCAAGAGACCCAGTACTTC.

The chain joins TRBV15 to TRBJ1-5; D possibly corresponds to TRBD1 (5 bases). Per germline, CDR1 LNHNV and CDR2 YYDKDF (reference sequence). CDR3 length equals 16 residues. The V end lost 1 base, the J end lost 2 bases, and 12 bases lay between the germline ends. The CDR3 protein is CATSRGVGRGNQPQHF. CDR3 in DNA: TGTGCCACCAGCAGAGGGGTCGGCAGGGGCAATCAGCCCCAGCATTTT. Complete variable domain (other parts from reference TRBV15 and TRBJ1-5): DAMVIQNPRYQVTQFGKPVTLSCSQTLNHNVMYWYQQKSSQAPKLLFHYYDKDFNNEADTPDNFQSRRPNTSFCFLDIRSPGLGDTAMYLCATSRGVGRGNQPQHFGDGTRLSIL.

The genes are TRBV5-1 and TRBJ2-5; 10 bases map to TRBD1. The CDR3 contains 15 residues. From germline, CDR1 is SGHRS and CDR2 YFSETQ. Trimming at V came to 4 bases and at J to 5 bases, leaving 8 bases not matched to a gene. CDR3 coding DNA: TGCGCCAGCAGCCGGGGACAGGGGCACGGGGAGACCCAGTACTTC. Amino acids: CASSRGQGHGETQYF.

This chain connects TRBV7-9 to TRBJ2-2; 12 bases are shared with TRBD2. Germline CDR1 reads SEHNR; CDR2 reads FQNEAQ (reference sequence). V lost 5 bases and J lost 4; bases outside the gene matches: 8. The CDR3 runs to 17 residues. The CDR3 loop reads CASSQTSGRSSTGELFF. The CDR3, as DNA: TGTGCCAGCAGCCAGACTAGCGGGAGATCGTCCACCGGGGAGCTGTTTTTT.

V and J are TRBV7-9 and TRBJ1-2, with unresolved D. V was trimmed by 3 bases and J by 4 bases, leaving 12 bases between them. The CDR3 runs 14 residues. CDR1 is SEHNR, CDR2 FQNEAQ, per germline (reference sequence). The CDR3 here is CASSFQRSAYGYTF. The CDR3 bases are TGTGCCAGCAGCTTTCAGAGGAGCGCCTATGGCTACACCTTC.

The CDR3 region is CASGDRTSYEQYF. CDR3 DNA: TGTGCCAGCGGAGACAGGACTTCCTACGAGCAGTACTTC. The genes are TRBV27 and TRBJ2-7; D possibly corresponds to TRBD1 (6 bases). Trimming left V 8 bases short and J 1 base short, with 12 bases between. Germline V gives CDR1 MNHEY, CDR2 SMNVEV (reference sequence). This CDR3 has 13 amino acids.

The CDR3 region has the DNA TGCGCCAGCAGCCAGCGACTAGCGATCGATGAGCAGTTCTTC. This sequence encodes CASSQRLAIDEQFF. This chain connects TRBV4-3 to TRBJ2-1, with TRBD2 matching 8 bases. V lost 3 bases, J lost 8 bases, and 6 bases stayed unmatched. In germline, CDR1 is LGHNA, CDR2 YSLEER. The CDR3 loop spans 14 amino acids.